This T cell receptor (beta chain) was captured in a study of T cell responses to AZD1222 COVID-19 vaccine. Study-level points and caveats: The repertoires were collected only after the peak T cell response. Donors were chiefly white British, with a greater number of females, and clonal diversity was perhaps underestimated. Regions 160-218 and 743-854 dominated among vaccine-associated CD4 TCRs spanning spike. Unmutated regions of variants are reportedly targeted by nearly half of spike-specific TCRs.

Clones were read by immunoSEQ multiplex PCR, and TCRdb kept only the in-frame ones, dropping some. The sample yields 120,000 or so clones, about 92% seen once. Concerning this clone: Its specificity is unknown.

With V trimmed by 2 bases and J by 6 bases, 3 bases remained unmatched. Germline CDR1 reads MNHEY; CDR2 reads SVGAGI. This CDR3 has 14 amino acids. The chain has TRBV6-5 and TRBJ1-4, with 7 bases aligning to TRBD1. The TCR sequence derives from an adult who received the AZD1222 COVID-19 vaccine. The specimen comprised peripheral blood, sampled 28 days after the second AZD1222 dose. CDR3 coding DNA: TGTGCCAGCAGTTACACCAGGGGGGATGAAAAACTGTTTTTT. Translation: CASSYTRGDEKLFF.